These T cell receptor beta chains were read from a single sample in a study of blood T cells in healthy people across ages. MiXCR, run by TCRdb on the 5' RACE reads, gives a single entry per CDR3 protein. Seen here are about 1.5 million distinct CDR3 sequences, approximately 43% observed once, and the top ten hold approximately 4.1%. Source material: blood. The receptors here all came from a woman aged 18-29 years in good health. CDR3s include the opening cysteine and the closing phenylalanine or tryptophan. The order of the fields is J gene, V gene, D gene, clone size, CDR3 protein, CDR3 DNA. A D gene is named only where the DNA matches it firmly. Where a row states a size, it is once, few, many or the class of an expanded clone; other rows omit it.

TRBJ2-3,TRBV10-2,TRBD2,few,CASSARAGLAPTDTQYF,TGCGCCAGCAGTGCCAGAGCGGGGCTAGCCCCCACAGATACGCAGTATTTT
TRBJ2-7,TRBV29-1,.,few,CSVEGGGDEQYF,TGCAGCGTTGAGGGAGGGGGTGACGAGCAGTACTTC
TRBJ1-2,TRBV28,TRBD1,.,CASTDRVYGYTF,TGTGCCAGCACCGACAGGGTCTATGGCTACACCTTC
TRBJ2-1,TRBV25-1,.,few,CASSESSGLYNEQFF,TGTGCCAGCAGTGAATCTTCAGGGCTATACAATGAGCAGTTCTTC
TRBJ2-7,TRBV4-1,.,.,CASSQEGGRSYEQYF,TGCGCCAGCAGCCAAGAGGGGGGCCGATCCTACGAGCAGTACTTC
TRBJ1-2,TRBV20-1,.,.,CSARTPGRVKPYGYTF,TGCAGTGCTAGAACCCCGGGCAGGGTGAAGCCCTATGGCTACACCTTC
TRBJ2-5,TRBV9,.,.,CASSVAVGQTQYF,TGTGCCAGCAGCGTAGCAGTTGGGCAGACCCAGTACTTC
TRBJ1-1,TRBV20-1,.,.,CSAREFMNTEAFF,TGCAGTGCTAGAGAATTCATGAACACTGAAGCTTTCTTT
TRBJ2-1,TRBV3-1,.,.,CASSPLGAAYNEQFF,TGTGCCAGCAGCCCACTAGGTGCTGCCTACAATGAGCAGTTCTTC
TRBJ2-1,TRBV6-5,TRBD2,.,CASSYPGLAGTYNEQFF,TGTGCCAGCAGTTACCCAGGACTAGCGGGGACCTACAATGAGCAGTTCTTC
TRBJ2-1,TRBV12-3/TRBV12-4,.,few,CASSFPPLAYNEQFF,TGTGCCAGCAGTTTTCCCCCTCTGGCCTACAATGAGCAGTTCTTC
TRBJ2-4,TRBV2,TRBD1,.,CASKGDRVGNIQYF,TGTGCCAGCAAGGGGGACAGGGTGGGAAACATTCAGTACTTC
TRBJ1-4,TRBV6-5,TRBD1,.,CASSYSDRAREKLFF,TGTGCCAGCAGTTACTCGGACAGGGCTAGGGAAAAACTGTTTTTT
TRBJ2-1,TRBV4-1,TRBD2,.,CASSETGTSAFNEQFF,TGCGCCAGCAGCGAGACTGGGACTAGCGCCTTCAATGAGCAGTTCTTC
TRBJ1-2,TRBV6-5,TRBD1,few,CASSTLGQGYGYTF,TGTGCCAGCAGTACCCTGGGACAGGGCTATGGCTACACCTTC
TRBJ2-7,TRBV20-1,.,many,CSASGSSYNEQYF,TGCAGTGCTAGCGGGAGCTCCTACAATGAGCAGTACTTC
TRBJ1-1,TRBV29-1,.,.,CSGGNVRGNTEAFF,TGCAGCGGGGGGAATGTGCGTGGGAACACTGAAGCTTTCTTT
TRBJ2-5,TRBV4-3,TRBD2,.,CASSQREGGLEEQYF,TGCGCCAGCAGCCAGCGGGAGGGGGGTTTAGAAGAGCAGTACTTC
TRBJ2-1,TRBV4-3,.,.,CASSQDKGPNEQFF,TGCGCCAGCAGCCAAGACAAGGGGCCCAATGAGCAGTTCTTC
TRBJ2-3,TRBV29-1,.,.,CSVGQVGGPADTQYF,TGCAGCGTTGGCCAGGTTGGAGGGCCGGCAGATACGCAGTATTTT
TRBJ2-5,TRBV7-2,TRBD2,.,CASSISLLAGRRNEQYF,TGTGCCAGCAGCATCAGCTTACTAGCGGGACGTCGCAATGAGCAGTACTTC
TRBJ2-5,TRBV2,.,.,CASSEQNRQETQYF,TGTGCCAGCAGTGAACAGAACCGCCAAGAGACCCAGTACTTC
TRBJ1-2,TRBV20-1,.,few,CSARDPRGAWGYTF,TGCAGTGCTAGAGATCCCCGGGGGGCTTGGGGCTACACCTTC
TRBJ2-5,TRBV5-6,.,.,CASSLSPAVETQYF,TGTGCCAGCAGCCTCAGCCCGGCTGTGGAGACCCAGTACTTC
TRBJ2-5,TRBV20-1,.,few,CSHSVLLETQYF,TGCAGTCACTCGGTCCTTCTAGAGACCCAGTACTTC
TRBJ1-2,TRBV6-6,.,.,CAITGSEDGYTF,TGTGCCATCACAGGGTCTGAGGATGGCTACACCTTC
TRBJ1-1,TRBV4-1,TRBD1,.,CASSQVRQGSTEAFF,TGCGCCAGCAGCCAAGTTAGACAGGGGAGCACTGAAGCTTTCTTT
TRBJ2-3,TRBV4-1,.,.,CASRLNSYRAPDTQYF,TGCGCCAGCAGACTCAACTCCTACAGGGCCCCAGATACGCAGTATTTT
TRBJ2-1,TRBV9,TRBD2,few,CASSVRWAGSGGYNEQFF,TGTGCCAGCAGCGTAAGGTGGGCGGGGAGCGGGGGGTACAATGAGCAGTTCTTC
TRBJ2-1,TRBV24-1,.,few,CATREGYGDYNEQFF,TGTGCCACCCGCGAAGGGTACGGTGACTACAATGAGCAGTTCTTC
TRBJ1-2,TRBV6-1,TRBD1,.,CASSEGLRAGGSKVYGYTF,TGTGCCAGCAGTGAAGGGCTGAGGGCAGGGGGCTCAAAGGTCTATGGCTACACCTTC
TRBJ2-7,TRBV4-1,.,few,CASSQENRGKFEQYF,TGCGCCAGCAGCCAAGAGAATCGAGGAAAATTCGAGCAGTACTTC
TRBJ1-2,TRBV5-1,.,.,CASKGGHYGYTF,TGCGCCAGCAAGGGAGGCCACTATGGCTACACCTTC
TRBJ1-5,TRBV7-2,.,.,CASSLGTTGQPQHF,TGTGCCAGCAGCTTAGGAACCACGGGGCAGCCCCAGCATTTT
TRBJ1-2,TRBV12-3/TRBV12-4,TRBD1,.,CASSLAGQGVLRGYTF,TGTGCCAGCAGTTTAGCTGGACAGGGGGTTCTTCGAGGCTACACCTTC
TRBJ1-2,TRBV7-2,TRBD1,few,CASSLNPRQGYTF,TGTGCCAGCAGCTTAAATCCCCGACAGGGTTACACCTTC
TRBJ1-6,TRBV3-1,.,.,CASSQVRGANSPPHF,TGTGCCAGCAGCCAAGTCCGAGGAGCCAATTCACCCCCCCACTTT
TRBJ1-2,TRBV15,TRBD1,.,CATSHAQGALGYTF,TGTGCCACCAGCCACGCACAGGGGGCGCTTGGCTACACCTTC
TRBJ1-2,TRBV7-2,.,.,CASSPRQAPFGIDTF,TGTGCCAGCAGCCCAAGACAGGCCCCGTTTGGAATAGACACCTTC
TRBJ2-7,TRBV20-1,.,once,CSAREGDRGWGSGRNHYEQYF,TGCAGTGCTAGAGAGGGGGACAGGGGCTGGGGTAGCGGGAGGAACCACTACGAGCAGTACTTC
TRBJ2-3,TRBV29-1,.,few,CSGYRVTDTQYF,TGCAGCGGCTACCGGGTCACAGATACGCAGTATTTT
TRBJ1-1,TRBV2,.,few,CASSAQDRETTEAFF,TGTGCCAGCAGTGCACAGGACAGAGAGACCACTGAAGCTTTCTTT
TRBJ2-5,TRBV7-2,TRBD2,.,CASSSSVRERQTQYF,TGTGCCAGCAGCTCCTCGGTGCGGGAGCGGCAGACCCAGTACTTC
TRBJ1-5,TRBV5-1,.,many,CASSLGTDQPQHF,TGTGCCAGCAGTTTGGGGACCGATCAGCCCCAGCATTTT
TRBJ2-7,TRBV18,.,.,CASSPSWMRDEQYF,TGTGCCAGCTCACCAAGTTGGATGCGAGACGAGCAGTACTTC
TRBJ2-1,TRBV6-5,.,few,CASSWDLRGNEQFF,TGTGCCAGCAGTTGGGACCTCCGGGGCAATGAGCAGTTCTTC
TRBJ2-5,TRBV20-1,.,few,CSAREDREGETQYF,TGCAGTGCTAGAGAGGACAGGGAGGGAGAGACCCAGTACTTC
TRBJ2-2,TRBV4-3,.,few,CASSQDPGSGELFF,TGCGCCAGCAGCCAAGACCCAGGGTCGGGGGAGCTGTTTTTT
TRBJ2-6,TRBV4-2,.,.,CASSQDRGSSSGANVLTF,TGTGCCAGCAGCCAAGATCGCGGCAGCAGCTCTGGGGCCAACGTCCTGACTTTC
TRBJ1-2,TRBV20-1,.,few,CSASLGMDGYTF,TGCAGTGCTAGTTTGGGGATGGACGGCTACACCTTC
TRBJ1-1,TRBV6-5,.,.,CASSYSWVGTEAFF,TGTGCCAGCAGTTACTCCTGGGTTGGAACTGAAGCTTTCTTT
TRBJ2-7,TRBV27,TRBD2,.,CASSSGQAGEPEQYF,TGTGCCAGCAGCTCTGGGCAAGCGGGAGAACCCGAGCAGTACTTC
TRBJ2-3,TRBV4-3,.,.,CASSQDRVSGGRGWTDTQYF,TGCGCCAGCAGCCAAGATCGCGTTAGTGGGGGAAGGGGGTGGACAGATACGCAGTATTTT
TRBJ2-3,TRBV7-7,.,.,CASSLAVVADTQYF,TGTGCTAGCAGCTTAGCCGTAGTGGCAGATACGCAGTATTTT
TRBJ1-2,TRBV15,.,.,CATSRDPLGGLGGYTF,TGTGCCACCAGCAGAGACCCCCTCGGGGGCTTGGGTGGCTACACCTTC
TRBJ2-1,TRBV4-1,TRBD2,.,CASSQDRRRLAASYNEQFF,TGCGCCAGCAGCCAAGACAGAAGGAGACTAGCGGCCTCCTACAATGAGCAGTTCTTC
TRBJ1-5,TRBV28,.,.,CASSLQGSYSNQPQHF,TGTGCCAGCAGTTTACAGGGGAGTTATAGCAATCAGCCCCAGCATTTT
TRBJ1-4,TRBV6-5,.,.,CASSRAGHNEKLFF,TGTGCCAGCAGTCGGGCAGGGCATAATGAAAAACTGTTTTTT
TRBJ2-7,TRBV20-1,.,.,CSARAWAVGAYEQYF,TGCAGTGCTAGAGCCTGGGCCGTGGGAGCCTACGAGCAGTACTTC